This passage covers 26 T cell receptor beta chains from one sample sequenced in a study of blood T cell repertoires in COVID-19. Assay used: immunoSEQ multiplex PCR; TCRdb lists only in-frame clones, some missing. The table has about 57,000 clones, about 90% seen once; the top ten hold under 2.5%. The sequenced sample was peripheral blood. The receptors here all came from a man in his fifties or sixties with acute or convalescent COVID-19.

This chain joins TRBV5-8 and TRBJ2-1, with 10 positions matching TRBD1. Per the germline V gene, CDR1 is SGHTS and CDR2 is YDEGEE. V trimming: 4 bases; J trimming: 7 bases; junction bases outside the gene matches: 5. The CDR3 spans 14 residues. CDR3 sequence: CASSPGTGVNEQFF. The DNA of the CDR3 is TGTGCCAGCAGCCCCGGGACAGGGGTGAATGAGCAGTTCTTC.

The J gene is TRBJ2-1, the V gene TRBV27; 15 bases agree with TRBD2. The J segment lost 6 bases and the V segment lost 5 bases, leaving 14 bases of the junction unmatched. CDR1 and CDR2 from the germline V gene are MNHEY and SMNVEV (reference sequence). This CDR3 has 19 residues. This chain's CDR3 is CASSPRTSGRANGRNEQFF. As DNA, the CDR3 is TGTGCCAGCAGTCCTCGGACTAGCGGGAGGGCGAATGGCCGCAATGAGCAGTTCTTC.

Turning to this clone: The same CDR3 can be traced to other DNA sequences in this sample. V is TRBV18 and J is TRBJ2-5; the D is unclear. Germline-derived CDR1 and CDR2 are KGHSH and LQKENI. The CDR3 covers 13 residues. Trimming stripped 3 bases from V and 4 bases from J, with 9 bases between. CDR3 DNA: TGTGCCAGCTCACCGGGCAGAGCAGAGACCCAGTACTTC. Translating gives CASSPGRAETQYF. Variable domain in full (rest from reference TRBV18 and TRBJ2-5): NAGVMQNPRHLVRRRGQEARLRCSPMKGHSHVYWYRQLPEEGLKFMVYLQKENIIDESGMPKERFSAEFPKEGPSILRIQQVVRGDSAAYFCASSPGRAETQYFGPGTRLLVL.

This chain joins TRBV4-3 and TRBJ1-6, with D perhaps TRBD1 (6 bases). Germline V gene lookup returns CDR1 LGHNA and CDR2 YSLEER. The V end was cut by 5 bases, the J end by 5 bases, with 22 bases between. The CDR3 consists of 18 residues. In DNA, the CDR3 is TGCGCCAGCAGCTTCTTCGCGGGGGGGGCGCCCGATAATTCACCCCTCCACTTT. Its protein product is CASSFFAGGAPDNSPLHF.

This chain joins TRBV14 and TRBJ2-1; 12 positions agree with TRBD1. The V gene end was trimmed by 1 base and the J gene end by 6 bases; junction bases not matched to a gene: 4. This CDR3 spans 16 amino acids. Germline values: CDR1 SGHDN, CDR2 FVKESK. CDR3 protein: CASSQGGQGAVNEQFF. The CDR3 DNA reads as TGTGCCAGCAGCCAAGGGGGACAGGGGGCTGTCAATGAGCAGTTCTTC.

The chain is built from TRBV5-1 and TRBJ2-1, with 8 bases that match TRBD1. Germline assignment: CDR1 SGHRS and CDR2 YFSETQ. The CDR3 extends over 17 amino acids. V dropped 4 bases and J dropped 4; count of bases not matched to a gene: 13. DNA of the CDR3: TGCGCCAGCAGCCCGTTTTCCACAGGGGGAACTTACAATGAGCAGTTCTTC. Its translation is CASSPFSTGGTYNEQFF.

The chain uses TRBV5-1 and TRBJ2-2; 8 bases are a match to TRBD1. V trimming: 3 bases; J trimming: 0 bases; junction bases outside the gene matches: 4. Germline CDR1 reads SGHRS; CDR2 reads YFSETQ. The CDR3 runs 16 residues. The CDR3 loop is CASSSQGAPNTGELFF. The CDR3 nucleotides read TGCGCCAGCAGCTCTCAGGGGGCCCCGAACACCGGGGAGCTGTTTTTT.

This clone was seen a single time. The chain has TRBV11-3 and TRBJ1-3, with TRBD1 identical over 7 bases. V shed 7 bases, J shed 2 bases, and the junction held 8 bases outside the gene matches. CDR1 is SGHNT, CDR2 YENEEA, per germline. The CDR3 sequence is 15 residues long. This CDR3 is CASTDLDRAGNTIYF. The CDR3 DNA follows: TGTGCCAGCACAGACCTTGACAGGGCTGGAAACACCATATATTTT.

This clone occurred once. This sequence joins TRBV5-1 and TRBJ2-7; TRBD1 is a possible D gene (7 bases). Trimming took off 4 bases at V and 2 bases at J, with 13 bases between the two ends. This CDR3 has 14 residues. CDR1 and CDR2 (germline): SGHRS, YFSETQ. The CDR3 bases are TGCGCCAGCAGCCGGGGGACAGCGCCCTACGAGCAGTACTTC. Translated: CASSRGTAPYEQYF.

V is TRBV4-2 and J is TRBJ2-7; 13 nucleotides agree with TRBD2. Germline V gene data show CDR1 as LGHNA and CDR2 as YNFKEQ. The CDR3 is made up of 14 amino acids. V lost 3 bases and J lost 6; bases outside the gene matches: 2. CDR3 DNA sequence: TGTGCCAGCAGCCAGGGACTAGCGGGAAGCGAGCAGTACTTC. Its translation is CASSQGLAGSEQYF.

Notes on this clone: One junction end does not reproduce the germline sequence, and a read error may be involved. The chain uses TRBV7-7 and TRBJ1-4; 9 bases align to TRBD1. This CDR3 has 15 amino acids. Germline-derived CDR1 and CDR2 are SSHAT and FNYEAQ (reference sequence). The CDR3 is CASSPGTGSNEKLFF. In DNA form, the CDR3 reads TGTGCTAGCAGCCCGGGGACAGGGTCTAATGAAAAACTGTTTTTT.

J is TRBJ1-2 and V is TRBV11-2, with D possibly matching TRBD1 (6 bases). The CDR3 consists of 13 residues. The ends were cut back, 4 bases at V and 3 bases at J, with 9 bases in the middle. Germline loops: CDR1 SGHAT, CDR2 FQNNGV. CDR3 in amino acids: CASSSDRYYGYTF. Here the CDR3 DNA reads TGTGCCAGCAGCTCGGACAGATACTATGGCTACACCTTC.

The genes are TRBV4-2 and TRBJ1-5; perhaps TRBD1 as D (5 bases). V gave up 4 bases and J gave up 2 bases, with 15 bases separating them. This CDR3 spans 16 amino acids. Germline-derived CDR1 and CDR2 are LGHNA and YNFKEQ. The CDR3 region is CASSLVAGDGNQPQHF. CDR3 sequence (DNA): TGTGCCAGCAGCCTCGTGGCGGGGGACGGCAATCAGCCCCAGCATTTT.

This chain connects TRBV19 to TRBJ2-2, with 7 bases matching TRBD1. V was pared by 3 bases and J by 1 base, with 5 bases of the junction left unmatched. CDR3 size: 16 residues. Germline values: CDR1 LNHDA, CDR2 SQIVND (reference sequence). CDR3 sequence: CASSISGGQNTGELFF. Here the CDR3 DNA reads TGTGCCAGTAGTATTTCAGGGGGACAGAACACCGGGGAGCTGTTTTTT. Based on the CDR3 plus reference TRBV19 and TRBJ2-2, the full variable domain is DGGITQSPKYLFRKEGQNVTLSCEQNLNHDAMYWYRQDPGQGLRLIYYSQIVNDFQKGDIAEGYSVSREKKESFPLTVTSAQKNPTAFYLCASSISGGQNTGELFFGEGSRLTVL.

The rearrangement uses TRBV11-2 and TRBJ2-7; D is uncertain. The CDR3 sequence is 14 residues long. Trimming took 4 bases from V and 4 from J, leaving 14 bases between them. Germline CDR1 is SGHAT and CDR2 is FQNNGV. CDR3 in amino acids: CASSSLRFGYEQYF. The CDR3 nucleotides read TGTGCCAGCAGCTCCTTGCGTTTCGGGTACGAGCAGTACTTC. The full variable domain, completed using reference TRBV11-2 and TRBJ2-7, is EAGVAQSPRYKIIEKRQSVAFWCNPISGHATLYWYQQILGQGPKLLIQFQNNGVVDDSQLPKDRFSAERLKGVDSTLKIQPAKLEDSAVYLCASSSLRFGYEQYFGPGTRLTVT.

The V call is TRBV29-1, the J call TRBJ1-2, with a weak D call TRBD1 (6 bases). Germline-derived CDR1 and CDR2 are SQVTM and ANQGSEA. CDR3 length: 14 residues. Trimming pared 5 bases from V and 2 bases from J, leaving 15 bases between. The CDR3 loop is CSVRLKGVNYGYTF. DNA for the CDR3: TGCAGCGTTCGGTTGAAGGGGGTGAACTATGGCTACACCTTC.

This rearrangement joins TRBV12-5 to TRBJ2-2; 14 nucleotides line up with TRBD2. The germline V gene has CDR1 LGHNT and CDR2 FRNRAP. This CDR3 has 16 residues. With V trimmed by 9 bases and J by 8 bases, 11 bases remained unmatched. In nucleotides, the CDR3 is TGTGCTAGCGCTCTTGGACTAGCGGGAGGAGGAGGGGAGCTGTTTTTT. The encoded protein is CASALGLAGGGGELFF.

The chain is built from TRBV6-5 and TRBJ1-1; D is unclear. This CDR3 spans 14 amino acids. Trimming cost V 4 bases and J 4 bases, with 13 bases left between them. Germline V gives CDR1 MNHEY, CDR2 SVGAGI. CDR3 nucleotides: TGTGCCAGCAGTTTCGGGAGACGGGGCACTGAAGCTTTCTTT. The encoded protein is CASSFGRRGTEAFF.

The chain has TRBV6-5 and TRBJ2-2, with 7 bases that match TRBD2. V shed 6 bases and J 4 bases; nucleotides not matched to a gene: 8. The CDR3 has 15 amino acids. CDR1 is MNHEY and CDR2 is SVGAGI in the germline V gene. The CDR3 sequence is CASSPRAGPTGELFF. CDR3 DNA sequence: TGTGCCAGCAGCCCCCGAGCGGGGCCCACCGGGGAGCTGTTTTTT.

This clone was seen just once. The chain employs TRBV3-1 (or the pseudogene TRBV3-2) and TRBJ1-3; D possibly corresponds to TRBD1 (5 bases). Germline lookup yields CDR1 LGHDT and CDR2 YNNKEL (reference sequence). V gave up 3 bases and J gave up 2 bases, with 17 bases separating them. The CDR3 has 17 amino acids. The chain's CDR3 is CASSHPPWEGPGNTIYF. Written as DNA, the CDR3 is TGTGCCAGCAGCCATCCACCTTGGGAGGGGCCTGGAAACACCATATATTTT.

This sequence joins TRBV5-1 and TRBJ2-7; 9 bases match TRBD1. CDR1 and CDR2 from the germline V gene are SGHRS and YFSETQ. The CDR3 extends over 14 amino acids. V trimming: 5 bases; J trimming: 6 bases; junction bases outside the gene matches: 9. CDR3 amino acids: CASREWTGVGEQYF. CDR3 coding DNA: TGCGCCAGCAGGGAATGGACAGGGGTCGGCGAGCAGTACTTC.

V gene TRBV29-1 combines with J gene TRBJ2-4, with a tentative D call TRBD1 (5 bases). Germline V gene sequence: CDR1 SQVTM, CDR2 ANQGSEA. This CDR3 has 11 residues. The CDR3 reads CGAQAKNIQYF. In DNA, the CDR3 is TGCGGGGCCCAGGCCAAAAACATTCAGTACTTC.

The V gene is TRBV30, the J gene TRBJ1-5, with D unresolved. The germline V and J ends were trimmed by 0 bases and 5 bases, with 11 bases remaining between them. Germline V lookup: CDR1 GTSNPN, CDR2 SVGIG (reference sequence). CDR3 size: 14 residues. Here the CDR3 reads CAWSVQMVDQPQHF. As DNA, the CDR3 is TGTGCCTGGAGTGTACAGATGGTAGATCAGCCCCAGCATTTT.

The V call is TRBV21-1, the J call TRBJ2-1; the table gives TRBD2 as D, unverified against the DNA. TRBV21-1 is a pseudogene locus. The CDR3 runs to 14 residues. Written as DNA, the CDR3 is TGTGCCAGCAACCTTCGACTAGTATCCGATGAGCAGTTCTTC. Residues: CASNLRLVSDEQFF.

V is TRBV7-2 and J is TRBJ2-1; TRBD1 agrees at 7 bases. Germline V gene data show CDR1 as SGHTA and CDR2 as FQGNSA. CDR3 length: 16 residues. With 2 bases clipped from V and 0 bases from J, the junction kept 4 bases outside the gene matches. CDR3: CASSLSQGDSYNEQFF. The CDR3 DNA reads TGTGCCAGCAGCTTAAGTCAGGGGGACTCCTACAATGAGCAGTTCTTC.

This clone was detected only a few times. The V and J genes are TRBV6-5 and TRBJ1-2, with TRBD1 as a possible D gene (6 bases). The germline V gene has CDR1 MNHEY and CDR2 SVGAGI. Trimming pared 2 bases from V and 4 bases from J, leaving 8 bases between. CDR3 length: 13 amino acids. The CDR3 region is CASSYGQIYGYTF. CDR3 nucleotides: TGTGCCAGCAGTTACGGACAGATCTATGGCTACACCTTC.